The 4 T cell receptor beta chains below all came from one sample that was sequenced in a study of CD8+CD57+ T cells in acquired aplastic anemia. Profiling of TCR beta VDJ combinations and CDR3 sequences used genomic DNA as template. TCRdb re-derived calls from the reads in MiXCR, one entry per CDR3 protein. The sample holds 150,000 to 180,000 distinct CDR3 sequences, over 50% seen once. By flow cytometry, patients selected for sequencing had shown an expansion of CD8+CD57+ cells. Sequencing was carried out using sorted CD4+, CD8+, or CD8+CD57+ T cells (not recorded which) from PBMCs. The receptor source for this set is a human donor with aplastic anemia.

The rearrangement joins TRBV20-1 to TRBJ1-2; a weak D match, TRBD1 (5 bases). V dropped 5 bases and J dropped 6 bases, with 22 bases sitting between them. CDR1 and CDR2 (germline): DFQATT, SNEGSKA (reference sequence). The CDR3 spans 15 residues. CDR3 coding DNA: TGCAGTGCTCAAAACGGCGGGACCCGTATGGATGGCTACACCTTC. Amino acids: CSAQNGGTRMDGYTF.

The chain links TRBV25-1 to TRBJ2-2; 9 bases map to TRBD1. Unmatched junction bases numbered 4, after V lost 4 bases and J lost 1 base. The germline gives CDR1 MGHDK, CDR2 SYGVNS. The CDR3 sequence is 16 residues long. This chain's CDR3 is CASSAVGQGNTGELFF. CDR3 coding DNA: TGTGCCAGCAGTGCCGTGGGACAGGGGAACACCGGGGAGCTGTTTTTT. Looking up the rest from reference TRBV25-1 and TRBJ2-2 gives the full variable domain: EADIYQTPRYLVIGTGKKITLECSQTMGHDKMYWYQQDPGMELHLIHYSYGVNSTEKGDLSSESTVSRIRTEHFPLTLESARPSHTSQYLCASSAVGQGNTGELFFGEGSRLTVL.

The chain links TRBV6-4 to TRBJ2-7, with 13 bases lining up with TRBD2. V lost 5 bases, J lost 2 bases, and 3 bases stayed unmatched. Germline lookup yields CDR1 MRHNA and CDR2 SNTAGT. This CDR3 has 15 residues. The CDR3 bases are TGTGCCAGCAGTCGGACTAGCGGGGGCCCCTACGAGCAGTACTTC. Amino acids: CASSRTSGGPYEQYF.

This clonotype showed up just a few times. The V gene is TRBV2, the J gene TRBJ2-3, with 8 bases that match TRBD2. Germline CDR1 SNHLY, CDR2 FYNNEI. CDR3 length: 14 residues. V lost 10 bases and J lost 5; bases outside the gene matches: 11. The CDR3: CATLWTSRGDTQYF. The CDR3 DNA follows: TGTGCCACCCTTTGGACTAGCCGTGGAGATACGCAGTATTTT.